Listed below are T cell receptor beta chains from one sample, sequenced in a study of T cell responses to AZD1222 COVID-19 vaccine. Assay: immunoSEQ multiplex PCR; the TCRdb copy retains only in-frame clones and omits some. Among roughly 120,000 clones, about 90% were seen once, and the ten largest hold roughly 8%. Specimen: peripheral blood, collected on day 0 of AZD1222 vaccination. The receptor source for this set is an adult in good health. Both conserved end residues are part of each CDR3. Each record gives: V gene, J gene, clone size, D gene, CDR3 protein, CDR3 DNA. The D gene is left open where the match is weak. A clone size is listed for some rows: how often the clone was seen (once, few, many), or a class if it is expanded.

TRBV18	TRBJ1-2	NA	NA	CASSPRGNPAEGYTF	TGTGCCAGCTCACCACGGGGCAACCCGGCAGAGGGCTACACCTTC
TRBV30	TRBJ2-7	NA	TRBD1	CAWSEQGIEQYF	TGTGCCTGGAGCGAACAGGGGATCGAGCAGTACTTC
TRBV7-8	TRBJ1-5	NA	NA	CASSPSRILSNQPQHF	TGTGCCAGCAGCCCTTCGCGGATACTAAGCAATCAGCCCCAGCATTTT
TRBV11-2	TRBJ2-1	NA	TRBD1	CASSLGQGGNEQFF	TGTGCCAGCAGCCTTGGACAGGGAGGAAATGAGCAGTTCTTC
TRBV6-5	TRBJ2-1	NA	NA	CASSYLGGSQIDEQFF	TGTGCCAGCAGTTATTTAGGGGGAAGCCAAATTGATGAGCAGTTCTTC
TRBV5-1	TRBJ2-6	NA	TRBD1	CASSSGQGFGANVLTF	TGCGCCAGCAGCTCCGGACAGGGCTTTGGGGCCAACGTCCTGACTTTC
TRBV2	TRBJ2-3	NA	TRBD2	CASRGREGPDTQYF	TGTGCCAGCAGGGGAAGGGAGGGCCCAGATACGCAGTATTTT
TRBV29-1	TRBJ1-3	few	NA	CSVEEGNTIYF	TGCAGCGTTGAAGAGGGAAACACCATATATTTT
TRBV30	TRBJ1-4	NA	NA	CATERGGGHGEKLFF	TGTGCCACCGAACGTGGCGGGGGACATGGAGAAAAACTGTTTTTT
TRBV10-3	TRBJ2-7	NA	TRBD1	CAISSTGGSDEQYF	TGTGCCATCAGCTCCACAGGGGGCTCTGACGAGCAGTACTTC
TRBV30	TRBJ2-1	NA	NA	CAWNGGPAYEQFF	TGTGCCTGGAACGGGGGACCGGCGTATGAGCAGTTCTTC
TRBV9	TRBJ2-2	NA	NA	CASSVEGVRELFF	TGTGCCAGCAGCGTTGAGGGGGTGCGGGAGCTGTTTTTT
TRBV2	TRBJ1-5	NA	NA	CASRRTVNQPQHF	TGTGCCAGCAGACGGACGGTCAATCAGCCCCAGCATTTT
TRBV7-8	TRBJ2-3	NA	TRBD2	CASSLVGGGTYTQYF	TGTGCCAGCAGCTTAGTCGGCGGGGGGACTTATACGCAGTATTTT
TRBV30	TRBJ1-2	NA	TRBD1	CAWGDGTGKEVIYGYTF	TGTGCCTGGGGAGACGGGACAGGGAAAGAAGTGATCTATGGCTACACCTTC
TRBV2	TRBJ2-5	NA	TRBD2	CAERTGGLETQYF	TGTGCCGAGAGAACGGGGGGATTAGAGACCCAGTACTTC
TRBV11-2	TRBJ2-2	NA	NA	CASSLGRTGELFF	TGTGCCAGCAGCTTAGGGCGGACCGGGGAGCTGTTTTTT
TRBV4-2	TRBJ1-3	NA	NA	CASSQDRLRDSPGNTIYF	TGTGCCAGCAGCCAAGATCGACTAAGAGACAGCCCTGGAAACACCATATATTTT
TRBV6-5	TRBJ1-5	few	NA	CASILDGQYQPQHF	TGTGCCAGCATCTTAGACGGACAGTATCAGCCCCAGCATTTT
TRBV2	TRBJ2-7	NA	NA	CASSQMGTKSYEQYF	TGTGCCAGCAGTCAGATGGGGACAAAGTCCTACGAGCAGTACTTC
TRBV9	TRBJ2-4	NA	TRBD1	CATNGQDRLPNIQYF	TGTGCCACCAACGGACAGGACCGTCTCCCCAACATTCAGTACTTC
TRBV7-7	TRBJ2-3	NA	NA	CASSLNNRNTDTQYF	TGTGCCAGCAGCTTAAATAACAGAAACACAGATACGCAGTATTTT
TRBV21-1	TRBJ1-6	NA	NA	CASSKRRSPLHF	TGTGCCAGCAGCAAGAGACGGTCACCCCTCCACTTT
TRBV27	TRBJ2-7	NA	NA	CASRPRRSPYEQYF	TGTGCCAGCAGACCTAGACGTTCCCCCTACGAGCAGTACTTC
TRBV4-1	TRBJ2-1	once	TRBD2	CASSQPPSGSLNNEQFF	TGCGCCAGCAGCCAACCCCCTAGCGGGAGTTTAAACAATGAGCAGTTCTTC
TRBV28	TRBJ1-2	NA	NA	CASTERGAPNYGYTF	TGTGCCAGCACCGAACGGGGGGCCCCTAACTATGGCTACACCTTC
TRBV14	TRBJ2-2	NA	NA	CASSWSHTGELFF	TGTGCCAGCAGCTGGAGCCACACCGGGGAGCTGTTTTTT
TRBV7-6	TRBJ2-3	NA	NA	CASSPSGGTQYF	TGTGCCAGCAGTCCCTCAGGTGGTACGCAGTATTTT
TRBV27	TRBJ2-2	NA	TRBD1	CASSSASQGAGELFF	TGTGCCAGCAGTTCGGCGTCACAGGGGGCCGGGGAGCTGTTTTTT
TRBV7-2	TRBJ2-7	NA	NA	CASNTRGDGYEQYF	TGTGCCAGCAACACCAGGGGGGACGGCTACGAGCAGTACTTC
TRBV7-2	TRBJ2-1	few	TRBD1	CASSLGGGANIAEQFF	TGTGCCAGCAGCTTAGGAGGGGGCGCGAATATTGCTGAGCAGTTCTTC
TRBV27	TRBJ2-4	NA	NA	CASSLSAKNIQYF	TGTGCCAGCAGTTTATCGGCCAAAAACATTCAGTACTTC
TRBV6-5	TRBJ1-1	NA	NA	CASNRNTEAFF	TGTGCCAGCAACCGAAACACTGAAGCTTTCTTT
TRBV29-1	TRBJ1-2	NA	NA	CSVEDDSIYGYTF	TGCAGCGTTGAAGATGACAGTATCTATGGCTACACCTTC
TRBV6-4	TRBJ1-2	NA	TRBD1	CASSDLPLRTGGSTNYGYTF	TGTGCCAGCAGTGACTTACCGCTAAGGACAGGTGGATCGACTAACTATGGCTACACCTTC
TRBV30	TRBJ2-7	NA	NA	CAWSVRLGRAYEQYF	TGTGCCTGGAGTGTACGCTTAGGCAGAGCCTACGAGCAGTACTTC
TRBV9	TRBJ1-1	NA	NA	CASSVQGRTEAFF	TGTGCCAGCAGCGTCCAGGGACGAACTGAAGCTTTCTTT
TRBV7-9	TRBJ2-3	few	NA	CASSLDLGGRTDTQYF	TGTGCCAGCAGCTTAGATTTGGGGGGCCGAACAGATACGCAGTATTTT
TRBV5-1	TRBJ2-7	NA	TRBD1	CASSLGASDRSYEQYF	TGCGCCAGCAGCTTGGGTGCGTCGGACAGGTCCTACGAGCAGTACTTC
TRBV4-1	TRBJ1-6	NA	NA	CASSQAHLRLSPLHF	TGCGCCAGCAGCCAAGCCCACCTTCGTCTTTCACCCCTCCACTTT
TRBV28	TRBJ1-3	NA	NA	CASSSTWGNTIYF	TGTGCCAGCAGTTCAACCTGGGGAAACACCATATATTTT